The 14 T cell receptor beta chains presented below share a single source sample, sequenced in a study of blood T cell repertoires in COVID-19. TCRdb keeps only in-frame clones here, not all; method: immunoSEQ multiplex PCR. The sample contains 150,000 to 200,000 clones, 80% to 85% of which appear only once. The sample comprised peripheral blood. The origin of the receptors is a woman aged 70-85 years with COVID-19, enrolled during active disease.

V and J are TRBV30 and TRBJ1-1; D is perhaps TRBD1 (6 bases). V was clipped by 3 bases and J by 4 bases, with 9 bases between them. CDR3 length equals 12 residues. Per the germline V gene, CDR1 is GTSNPN and CDR2 is SVGIG (reference sequence). CDR3 sequence: CAWRGGATEAFF. CDR3 nucleotides: TGTGCCTGGAGAGGGGGGGCCACTGAAGCTTTCTTT.

The J gene is TRBJ2-1, the V gene TRBV19, with 9 bases lining up with TRBD1. CDR3 length: 15 residues. V gave up 6 bases and J gave up 7 bases; unmatched junction bases: 10. Per the germline V gene, CDR1 is LNHDA and CDR2 is SQIVND (reference sequence). DNA for the CDR3: TGTGCCAGTAGAGACGCCGGGACAGGGCTGAATGAGCAGTTCTTC. Protein product: CASRDAGTGLNEQFF.

This chain uses TRBV28 with TRBJ1-1; D uncertain. V was pared by 9 bases and J by 1 base, with 12 bases between. The CDR3 is 13 amino acids. The germline gives CDR1 MDHEN, CDR2 SYDVKM. CDR3 region: CASGGHSNTEAFF. CDR3 sequence (DNA): TGTGCCAGTGGAGGGCACTCGAACACTGAAGCTTTCTTT.

The DNA of the CDR3 is TGTGCCAGCAGACAGACCTACGAGCAGTACTTC. The encoded protein is CASRQTYEQYF. The J gene is TRBJ2-7, the V gene TRBV2; D unresolved. V was cut by 6 bases and J by 2 bases, with 5 bases left in between. CDR3 length: 11 residues. CDR1 and CDR2 (germline): SNHLY, FYNNEI.

The CDR3: CASSPTHFSQGTGELFF. CDR3 DNA sequence: TGCGCCAGCAGCCCTACTCATTTCTCCCAGGGCACCGGGGAGCTGTTTTTT. This chain connects TRBV5-1 to TRBJ2-2; possible D gene TRBD1, 5 bases. The CDR3 contains 17 residues. Germline loops: CDR1 SGHRS, CDR2 YFSETQ. The V gene lost 4 bases and the J gene lost 4 bases, with 20 bases spanning the gap.

The chain has TRBV5-1 and TRBJ2-2; tentative D call: TRBD2 (6 bases). CDR3 length: 14 amino acids. V was cut by 5 bases and J by 1 base, with 9 bases left in between. Germline V lookup: CDR1 SGHRS, CDR2 YFSETQ. CDR3 sequence: CASRLTRNTGELFF. As DNA, the CDR3 is TGCGCCAGCAGACTGACTAGGAACACCGGGGAGCTGTTTTTT. Drawing the rest from reference TRBV5-1 and TRBJ2-2, the complete variable domain is KAGVTQTPRYLIKTRGQQVTLSCSPISGHRSVSWYQQTPGQGLQFLFEYFSETQRNKGNFPGRFSGRQFSNSRSEMNVSTLELGDSALYLCASRLTRNTGELFFGEGSRLTVL.

The chain is built from TRBV5-1 and TRBJ1-6; 8 bases are a match to TRBD1. The trim removed 2 bases at V and 10 bases at J, leaving 8 bases unmatched. The CDR3 contains 15 residues. Per the germline V gene, CDR1 is SGHRS and CDR2 is YFSETQ. The CDR3 loop reads CASSFQPGQESPLHF. CDR3 DNA sequence: TGCGCCAGCAGCTTTCAACCGGGACAGGAGTCACCCCTCCACTTT.

This clone occurred a few times. This chain links TRBV29-1 with TRBJ2-3; D is possibly TRBD2 (5 bases). In germline, CDR1 is SQVTM, CDR2 ANQGSEA. CDR3 length: 13 residues. Trimming took off 4 bases at V and 2 bases at J, with 10 bases between the two ends. CDR3 sequence: CSVVPDSTDTQYF. For the CDR3, the DNA is TGCAGCGTTGTGCCGGACTCCACAGATACGCAGTATTTT.

The V call is TRBV7-3, the J call TRBJ1-6; tentative D call: TRBD1 (5 bases). V shed 7 bases and J shed 4 bases, with 8 bases lying between them. Germline V gene lookup returns CDR1 SGHTA and CDR2 FQGTGA. The CDR3 contains 13 residues. Here the CDR3 DNA reads TGTGCCAGCACGCAGGGTTATAATTCACCCCTCCACTTT. Protein sequence: CASTQGYNSPLHF.

CDR3: CASSPRGGITNEKLFF. DNA of the CDR3: TGTGCCAGCAGTCCGAGGGGGGGCATCACTAATGAAAAACTGTTTTTT. This chain connects TRBV27 to TRBJ1-4, with D possibly being TRBD1 (6 bases). Germline CDR1 and CDR2: MNHEY and SMNVEV (reference sequence). The V end was cut by 5 bases, the J end by 2 bases, with 15 bases between. This CDR3 is built from 16 residues.

The chain couples TRBV27 to TRBJ2-1, with a weak D call TRBD1 (6 bases). The V gene lost 6 bases and the J gene lost 7 bases, with 16 bases spanning the gap. The CDR3 has 14 amino acids. The V gene's germline CDR1 is MNHEY and CDR2 SMNVEV (reference sequence). CDR3 nucleotide sequence: TGTGCCAGCAGATCTTCCGGGACAAATAATGAGCAGTTCTTC. This translates into CASRSSGTNNEQFF.

CDR3 sequence reads: CASSYSAYSNQPQHF. The CDR3 DNA follows: TGTGCCAGCAGTTACTCGGCATATAGCAATCAGCCCCAGCATTTT. J is TRBJ1-5 and V is TRBV6-5; D not resolved. There are 15 residues in the CDR3. Trimming cost V 0 bases and J 0 bases, with 6 bases left between them. The V gene's germline CDR1 is MNHEY and CDR2 SVGAGI.

The chain employs TRBV18 and TRBJ2-1; D possibly corresponds to TRBD1 (5 bases). The CDR3 loop spans 16 amino acids. Trimming removed 4 bases from V and 0 bases from J, with 13 bases in between. CDR1 and CDR2 from the germline V gene are KGHSH and LQKENI. The CDR3 sequence: CASSLNRGNSYNEQFF. The CDR3 bases are TGTGCCAGCTCACTCAATAGGGGAAACTCCTACAATGAGCAGTTCTTC.

The chain carries TRBV18 and TRBJ1-4; 8 bases agree with TRBD1. With 6 bases clipped from V and 5 bases from J, the junction kept 8 bases outside the gene matches. Germline V gene data show CDR1 as KGHSH and CDR2 as LQKENI. The CDR3 sequence is 15 residues long. The CDR3 sequence is CASSIPQGENEKLFF. The DNA for the CDR3 is TGTGCCAGCTCGATTCCACAGGGGGAGAATGAAAAACTGTTTTTT.